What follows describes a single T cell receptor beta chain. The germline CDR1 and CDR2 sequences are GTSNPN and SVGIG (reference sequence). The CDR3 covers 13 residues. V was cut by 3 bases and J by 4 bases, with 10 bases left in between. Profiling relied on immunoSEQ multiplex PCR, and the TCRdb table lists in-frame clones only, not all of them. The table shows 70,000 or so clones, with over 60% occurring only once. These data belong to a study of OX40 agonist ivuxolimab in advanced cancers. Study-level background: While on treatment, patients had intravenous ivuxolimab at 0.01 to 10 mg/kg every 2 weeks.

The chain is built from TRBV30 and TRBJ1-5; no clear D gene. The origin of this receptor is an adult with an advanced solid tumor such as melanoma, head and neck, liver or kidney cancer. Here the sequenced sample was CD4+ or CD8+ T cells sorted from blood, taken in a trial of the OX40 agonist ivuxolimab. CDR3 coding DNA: TGTGCCTGGAGGGCTGGGGTAAATCAGCCCCAGCATTTT. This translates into CAWRAGVNQPQHF.